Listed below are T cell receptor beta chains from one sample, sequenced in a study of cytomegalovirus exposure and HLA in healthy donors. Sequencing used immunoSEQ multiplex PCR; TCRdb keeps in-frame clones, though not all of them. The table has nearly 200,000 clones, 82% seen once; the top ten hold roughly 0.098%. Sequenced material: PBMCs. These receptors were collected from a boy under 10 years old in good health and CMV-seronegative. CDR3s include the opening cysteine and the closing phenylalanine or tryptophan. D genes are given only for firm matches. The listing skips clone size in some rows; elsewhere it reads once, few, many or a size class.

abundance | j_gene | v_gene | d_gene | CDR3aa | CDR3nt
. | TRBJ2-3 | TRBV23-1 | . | CASSHPRGGLTDTQYF | TGCGCCAGCAGTCATCCTCGTGGGGGCCTCACGGATACGCAGTATTTT
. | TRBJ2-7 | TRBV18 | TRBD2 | CASSPLAGGTSSYEQYF | TGTGCCAGCTCACCCCTAGCGGGGGGGACCAGCTCCTACGAGCAGTACTTC
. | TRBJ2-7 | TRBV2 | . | CASSESSYEQYF | TGTGCCAGCAGTGAGAGCTCCTACGAGCAGTACTTC
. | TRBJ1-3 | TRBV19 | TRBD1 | CASSIARTGVNTIYF | TGTGCCAGTAGTATAGCCCGGACAGGGGTAAACACCATATATTTT
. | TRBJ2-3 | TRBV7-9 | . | CASSFEGLSTDTQYF | TGTGCCAGCAGCTTCGAGGGCCTAAGCACAGATACGCAGTATTTT
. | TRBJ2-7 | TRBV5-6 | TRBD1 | CASSSGQGEQYF | TGTGCCAGCAGCTCAGGACAGGGCGAGCAGTACTTC
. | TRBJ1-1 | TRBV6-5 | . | CASSRDGGSEAFF | TGTGCCAGCAGTCGGGACGGAGGGTCCGAAGCTTTCTTT
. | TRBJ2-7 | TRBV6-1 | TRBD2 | CASSAYPPTSGSYEQYF | TGTGCCAGCAGTGCCTACCCCCCGACTAGCGGTTCCTACGAGCAGTACTTC
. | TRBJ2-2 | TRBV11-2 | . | CASSLESGRTGELFF | TGTGCCAGCAGCTTAGAATCGGGGAGGACCGGGGAGCTGTTTTTT
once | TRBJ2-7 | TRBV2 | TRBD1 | CASSEDRSGEQYF | TGTGCCAGCAGTGAGGACAGGTCGGGGGAGCAGTACTTC
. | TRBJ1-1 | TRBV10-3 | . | CAITERGGNTEAFF | TGTGCCATCACCGAACGGGGGGGTAACACTGAAGCTTTCTTT
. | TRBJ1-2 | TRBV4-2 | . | CASSQERGDGYTF | TGTGCCAGCAGCCAAGAACGGGGGGACGGCTACACCTTC
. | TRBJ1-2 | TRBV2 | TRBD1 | CASSADRGPGYTF | TGTGCCAGCAGTGCCGACAGGGGGCCTGGCTACACCTTC
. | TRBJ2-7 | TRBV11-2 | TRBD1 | CASSLRTGSAYEQYF | TGTGCCAGCAGCTTAAGGACAGGATCAGCCTACGAGCAGTACTTC
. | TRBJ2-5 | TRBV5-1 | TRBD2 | CASSLAGGGRQETQYF | TGCGCCAGCAGCTTGGCGGGGGGAGGACGCCAAGAGACCCAGTACTTC
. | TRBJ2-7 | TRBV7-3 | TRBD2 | CASSLAGGGYEQYF | TGTGCCAGCAGCTTAGCGGGGGGCGGTTACGAGCAGTACTTC
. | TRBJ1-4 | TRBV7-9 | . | CASSPTSVREKLFF | TGTGCCAGCAGCCCCACGAGCGTTCGGGAAAAACTGTTTTTT
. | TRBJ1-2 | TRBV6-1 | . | CASSHQEGYYGYTF | TGTGCCAGCAGTCATCAAGAGGGCTACTATGGCTACACCTTC
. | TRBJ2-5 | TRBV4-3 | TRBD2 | CASSQETVAGGPGETQYF | TGCGCCAGCAGCCAAGAGACGGTAGCGGGGGGGCCGGGAGAGACCCAGTACTTC
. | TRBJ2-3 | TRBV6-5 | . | CASSYILASDTQYF | TGTGCCAGCAGTTACATACTAGCCTCAGATACGCAGTATTTT
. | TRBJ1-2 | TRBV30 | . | CAWMKTASYTF | TGTGCCTGGATGAAGACAGCCAGCTACACCTTC
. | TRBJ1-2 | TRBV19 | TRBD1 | CASSKGQGYGYTF | TGTGCCAGTAGTAAGGGACAGGGCTATGGCTACACCTTC
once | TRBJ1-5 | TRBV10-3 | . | CAIIDRGFGSNQPQHF | TGTGCCATCATTGATAGGGGATTCGGTAGCAATCAGCCCCAGCATTTT
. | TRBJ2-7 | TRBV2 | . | CASRGDFYEQYF | TGTGCCAGCAGAGGGGACTTCTACGAGCAGTACTTC
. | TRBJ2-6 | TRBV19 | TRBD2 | CASSRGLTGANVLTF | TGTGCCAGTAGTCGGGGACTAACTGGGGCCAACGTCCTGACTTTC
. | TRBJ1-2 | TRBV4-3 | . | CASSHVGTVGGYTF | TGCGCCAGCAGCCATGTCGGGACTGTGGGTGGCTACACCTTC
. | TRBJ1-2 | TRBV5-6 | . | CASSLHIRGWANYGYTF | TGTGCCAGCAGCTTGCATATTAGGGGGTGGGCAAACTATGGCTACACCTTC
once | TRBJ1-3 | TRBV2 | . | CASSDGDGNTIYF | TGTGCCAGCAGTGACGGGGATGGAAACACCATATATTTT
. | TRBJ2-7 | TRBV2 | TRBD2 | CASNPERGSYEQYF | TGTGCCAGCAACCCCGAGCGGGGGTCCTACGAGCAGTACTTC
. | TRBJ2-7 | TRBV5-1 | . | CASSVLPSSYEQYF | TGCGCCAGCAGCGTACTTCCTAGCTCCTACGAGCAGTACTTC
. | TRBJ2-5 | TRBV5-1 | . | CASSRSKVQGQETQYF | TGCGCCAGCAGCCGATCAAAGGTACAGGGTCAAGAGACCCAGTACTTC
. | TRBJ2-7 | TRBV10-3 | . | CAISERGANYEQYF | TGTGCCATCAGTGAACGGGGGGCGAACTACGAGCAGTACTTC
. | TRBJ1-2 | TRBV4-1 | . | CASTLNTNSGTYGYTF | TGCGCCAGCACCCTAAATACGAACTCCGGGACATATGGCTACACCTTC
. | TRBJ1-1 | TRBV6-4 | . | CASSEGAEFYTEAFF | TGTGCCAGCAGTGAAGGGGCCGAATTCTACACTGAAGCTTTCTTT
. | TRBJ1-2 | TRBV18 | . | CASYKQGSVGYTF | TGTGCCAGCTATAAACAGGGTTCTGTTGGCTACACCTTC
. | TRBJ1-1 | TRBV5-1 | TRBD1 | CASSLDGTAATSIMNTEAFF | TGCGCCAGCAGCTTGGACGGGACAGCCGCCACTAGCATAATGAACACTGAAGCTTTCTTT
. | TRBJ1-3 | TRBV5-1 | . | CASSPSGTERDTIYF | TGCGCCAGCAGCCCAAGCGGGACCGAACGGGACACCATATATTTT
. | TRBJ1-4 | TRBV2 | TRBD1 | CASSVGTANEKLFF | TGTGCCAGCAGTGTAGGGACAGCAAATGAAAAACTGTTTTTT
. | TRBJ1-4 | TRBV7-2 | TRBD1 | CASSSGTGGFWNEKLFF | TGTGCCAGCAGCTCGGGGACAGGGGGCTTCTGGAATGAAAAACTGTTTTTT
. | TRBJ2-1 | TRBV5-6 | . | CASSFRRGTLYNEQFF | TGTGCCAGCAGCTTTAGGAGGGGCACCCTCTACAATGAGCAGTTCTTC